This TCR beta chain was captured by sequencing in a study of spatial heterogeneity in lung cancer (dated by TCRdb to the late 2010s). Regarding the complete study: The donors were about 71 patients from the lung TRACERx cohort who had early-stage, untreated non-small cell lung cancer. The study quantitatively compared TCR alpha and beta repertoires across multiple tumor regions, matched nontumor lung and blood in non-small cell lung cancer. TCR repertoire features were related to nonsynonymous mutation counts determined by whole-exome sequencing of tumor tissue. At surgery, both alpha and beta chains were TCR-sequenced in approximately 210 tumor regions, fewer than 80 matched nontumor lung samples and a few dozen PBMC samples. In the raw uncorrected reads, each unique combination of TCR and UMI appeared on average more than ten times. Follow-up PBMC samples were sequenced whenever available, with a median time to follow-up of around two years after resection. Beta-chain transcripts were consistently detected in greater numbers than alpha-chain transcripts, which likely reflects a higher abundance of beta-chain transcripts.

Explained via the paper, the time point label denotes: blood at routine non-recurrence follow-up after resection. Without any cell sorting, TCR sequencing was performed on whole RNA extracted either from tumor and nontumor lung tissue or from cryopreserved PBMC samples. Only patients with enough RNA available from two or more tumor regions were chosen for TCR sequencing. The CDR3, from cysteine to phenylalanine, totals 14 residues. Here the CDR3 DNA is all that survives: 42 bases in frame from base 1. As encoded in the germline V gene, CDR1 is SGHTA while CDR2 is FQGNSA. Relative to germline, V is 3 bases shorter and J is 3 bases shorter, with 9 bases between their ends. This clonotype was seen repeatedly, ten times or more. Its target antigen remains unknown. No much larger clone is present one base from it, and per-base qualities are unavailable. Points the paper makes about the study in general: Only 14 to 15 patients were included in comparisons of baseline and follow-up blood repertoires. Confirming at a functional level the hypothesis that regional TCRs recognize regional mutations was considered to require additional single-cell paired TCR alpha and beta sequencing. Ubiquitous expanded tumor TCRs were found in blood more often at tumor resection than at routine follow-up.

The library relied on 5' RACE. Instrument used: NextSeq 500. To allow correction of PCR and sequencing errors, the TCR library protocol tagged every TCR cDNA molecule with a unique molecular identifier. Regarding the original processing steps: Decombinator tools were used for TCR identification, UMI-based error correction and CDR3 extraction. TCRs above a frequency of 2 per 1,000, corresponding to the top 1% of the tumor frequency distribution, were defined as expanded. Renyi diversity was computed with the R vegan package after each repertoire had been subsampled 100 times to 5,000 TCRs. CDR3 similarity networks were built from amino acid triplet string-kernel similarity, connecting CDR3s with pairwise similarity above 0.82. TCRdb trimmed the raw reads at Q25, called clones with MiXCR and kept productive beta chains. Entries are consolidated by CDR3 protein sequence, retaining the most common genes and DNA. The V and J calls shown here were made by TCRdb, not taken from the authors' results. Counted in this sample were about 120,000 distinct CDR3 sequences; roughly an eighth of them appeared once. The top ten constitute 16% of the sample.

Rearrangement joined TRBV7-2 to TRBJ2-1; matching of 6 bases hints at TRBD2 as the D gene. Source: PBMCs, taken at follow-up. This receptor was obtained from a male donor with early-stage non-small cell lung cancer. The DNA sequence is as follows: TGTGCCAGCAGCTTGACGGGGGACTACAATGAGCAGTTCTTC. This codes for CASSLTGDYNEQFF.